This is a list of T cell receptor beta chains from one sample in a study of a mutant IDH1 vaccine in newly diagnosed glioma. Method: immunoSEQ multiplex PCR; TCRdb's copy keeps in-frame clones and lacks some. The sample lists tens of thousands of clones, around 74% occurring once. Antigen specificity for these receptors is unknown. Material: PBMCs, obtained from a glioma patient whose treatment included an IDH1 peptide vaccine. These receptors were obtained from a man in his forties or fifties with glioma. The CDR3 runs from the conserved cysteine through the conserved F or W. Fields, in order: J gene, clone size, D gene, V gene, CDR3 protein, CDR3 DNA. The D gene is left open where the match is weak. Only part of the rows carry a size: once, few, many, or a class if the clone is expanded.

j_gene: TRBJ1-1
abundance: few
d_gene: TRBD1
v_gene: TRBV4-1
CDR3aa: CASSLRDQTGNEAFF
CDR3nt: TGCGCCAGCAGCCTAAGGGACCAGACAGGGAATGAAGCTTTCTTT

j_gene: TRBJ2-7
abundance: .
d_gene: TRBD2
v_gene: TRBV14
CDR3aa: CASSPLGGGHPLYEQYF
CDR3nt: TGTGCCAGCAGCCCCCTCGGGGGGGGTCACCCTCTCTACGAGCAGTACTTC

j_gene: TRBJ2-7
abundance: .
d_gene: .
v_gene: TRBV10-3
CDR3aa: CAISMGQGYEQYF
CDR3nt: TGTGCCATCAGTATGGGGCAGGGGTACGAGCAGTACTTC

j_gene: TRBJ2-1
abundance: .
d_gene: .
v_gene: TRBV7-3
CDR3aa: CASSFYASNEQFF
CDR3nt: TGTGCCAGCAGCTTCTACGCTTCGAATGAGCAGTTCTTC

j_gene: TRBJ1-5
abundance: few
d_gene: .
v_gene: TRBV10-1
CDR3aa: CASSEGGTRNQPQHF
CDR3nt: TGCGCCAGCAGTGAAGGCGGGACCCGCAATCAGCCCCAGCATTTT

j_gene: TRBJ2-5
abundance: .
d_gene: .
v_gene: TRBV28
CDR3aa: CASSLPSQGWETQYF
CDR3nt: TGTGCCAGCAGTTTACCAAGCCAAGGATGGGAGACCCAGTACTTC

j_gene: TRBJ2-3
abundance: few
d_gene: TRBD2
v_gene: TRBV10-3
CDR3aa: CAIRDDTSGTSGGLTDTQYF
CDR3nt: TGTGCCATCAGGGACGATACTTCCGGGACTAGCGGGGGGCTTACAGATACGCAGTATTTT

j_gene: TRBJ2-3
abundance: .
d_gene: TRBD2
v_gene: TRBV11-2
CDR3aa: CASSSGLATDTQYF
CDR3nt: TGTGCCAGCAGCTCGGGACTAGCTACAGATACGCAGTATTTT

j_gene: TRBJ2-7
abundance: few
d_gene: TRBD2
v_gene: TRBV7-3
CDR3aa: CASSSTGGLNEQYF
CDR3nt: TGTGCCAGCAGCTCTACGGGGGGGCTTAACGAGCAGTACTTC

j_gene: TRBJ1-1
abundance: .
d_gene: TRBD1
v_gene: TRBV29-1
CDR3aa: CSSTGGTEAFF
CDR3nt: TGCAGTTCTACAGGGGGAACTGAAGCTTTCTTT

j_gene: TRBJ2-1
abundance: many
d_gene: .
v_gene: TRBV11-2
CDR3aa: CASSLLAKYPSYNEQFF
CDR3nt: TGTGCCAGCAGCTTACTGGCCAAATACCCCTCCTACAATGAGCAGTTCTTC

j_gene: TRBJ2-7
abundance: .
d_gene: TRBD2
v_gene: TRBV6-5
CDR3aa: CASSRGLAGGYEQYF
CDR3nt: TGTGCCAGCAGCCGCGGACTAGCGGGGGGCTACGAGCAGTACTTC

j_gene: TRBJ1-5
abundance: few
d_gene: TRBD1
v_gene: TRBV18
CDR3aa: CASSAGTGMGQPQHF
CDR3nt: TGTGCCAGCTCGGCAGGGACAGGGATGGGTCAGCCCCAGCATTTT

j_gene: TRBJ1-5
abundance: .
d_gene: .
v_gene: TRBV10-3
CDR3aa: CAISESGASQPQHF
CDR3nt: TGTGCCATCAGTGAGTCAGGGGCTAGTCAGCCCCAGCATTTT

j_gene: TRBJ2-3
abundance: .
d_gene: TRBD2
v_gene: TRBV5-1
CDR3aa: CASSSATSGGLSTDTQYF
CDR3nt: TGCGCCAGCAGCTCAGCGACTAGCGGGGGGCTAAGCACAGATACGCAGTATTTT

j_gene: TRBJ2-5
abundance: .
d_gene: TRBD2
v_gene: TRBV6-5
CDR3aa: CASSFSGGDQETQYF
CDR3nt: TGTGCCAGCAGTTTCAGCGGGGGGGACCAAGAGACCCAGTACTTC

j_gene: TRBJ2-1
abundance: .
d_gene: .
v_gene: TRBV2
CDR3aa: CASRDFNEQFF
CDR3nt: TGTGCCAGTCGGGACTTCAATGAGCAGTTCTTC

j_gene: TRBJ1-6
abundance: .
d_gene: TRBD1
v_gene: TRBV5-6
CDR3aa: CASSSGTGSFNSPLHF
CDR3nt: TGTGCCAGCAGCTCCGGGACAGGGTCTTTCAATTCACCCCTCCACTTT

j_gene: TRBJ2-7
abundance: .
d_gene: .
v_gene: TRBV27
CDR3aa: CASSLGPSYEQYF
CDR3nt: TGTGCCAGCAGTTTAGGGCCCTCCTACGAGCAGTACTTC

j_gene: TRBJ2-7
abundance: .
d_gene: .
v_gene: TRBV30
CDR3aa: CAWSSDTYEQYF
CDR3nt: TGTGCCTGGAGTTCCGATACATACGAGCAGTACTTC

j_gene: TRBJ2-5
abundance: .
d_gene: .
v_gene: TRBV9
CDR3aa: CASSYGHVQETQYF
CDR3nt: TGTGCCAGCAGCTACGGACACGTCCAAGAGACCCAGTACTTC

j_gene: TRBJ1-5
abundance: .
d_gene: .
v_gene: TRBV7-2
CDR3aa: CASSPDGNQPQHF
CDR3nt: TGTGCCAGCAGCCCGGACGGCAATCAGCCCCAGCATTTT

j_gene: TRBJ1-2
abundance: .
d_gene: TRBD1
v_gene: TRBV7-9
CDR3aa: CASRSTGMDGYTF
CDR3nt: TGTGCCAGCAGATCGACAGGGATGGATGGCTACACCTTC

j_gene: TRBJ2-7
abundance: .
d_gene: TRBD1
v_gene: TRBV18
CDR3aa: CASSDRAVYEQYF
CDR3nt: TGTGCCAGCTCAGACAGGGCCGTCTACGAGCAGTACTTC

j_gene: TRBJ2-1
abundance: .
d_gene: .
v_gene: TRBV5-4
CDR3aa: CASSFGGAGDNEQFF
CDR3nt: TGTGCCAGCAGCTTTGGGGGGGCCGGGGACAATGAGCAGTTCTTC

j_gene: TRBJ1-5
abundance: medium-sized
d_gene: .
v_gene: TRBV5-1
CDR3aa: CASSLGTASQPQHF
CDR3nt: TGCGCCAGCAGCTTGGGGACGGCTAGCCAGCCCCAGCATTTT

j_gene: TRBJ2-7
abundance: .
d_gene: .
v_gene: TRBV5-1
CDR3aa: CASSKGLSYEQYF
CDR3nt: TGCGCCAGCAGCAAGGGACTTTCCTACGAGCAGTACTTC

j_gene: TRBJ1-3
abundance: .
d_gene: .
v_gene: TRBV19
CDR3aa: CASRVTAGPGNTIYF
CDR3nt: TGTGCCAGTAGAGTCACCGCTGGCCCTGGAAACACCATATATTTT

j_gene: TRBJ2-5
abundance: .
d_gene: TRBD2
v_gene: TRBV6-1
CDR3aa: CASSELGTSVVETQYF
CDR3nt: TGTGCCAGCAGTGAACTCGGGACTAGCGTCGTGGAGACCCAGTACTTC

j_gene: TRBJ1-5
abundance: .
d_gene: .
v_gene: TRBV28
CDR3aa: CASSLGPGISNQPQHF
CDR3nt: TGTGCCAGCAGTTTGGGGCCGGGTATCAGCAATCAGCCCCAGCATTTT

j_gene: TRBJ2-7
abundance: .
d_gene: .
v_gene: TRBV6-4
CDR3aa: CASSARGGGVGEQYF
CDR3nt: TGTGCCAGCAGTGCACGGGGCGGAGGGGTTGGCGAGCAGTACTTC

j_gene: TRBJ2-1
abundance: once
d_gene: .
v_gene: TRBV11-2
CDR3aa: CASSSREQGLYNEQFF
CDR3nt: TGTGCCAGCAGCTCGAGGGAACAGGGACTCTACAATGAGCAGTTCTTC

j_gene: TRBJ2-7
abundance: .
d_gene: .
v_gene: TRBV7-9
CDR3aa: CASSGSYEQYF
CDR3nt: TGTGCCAGCAGCGGTAGCTACGAGCAGTACTTC

j_gene: TRBJ1-2
abundance: .
d_gene: .
v_gene: TRBV10-1
CDR3aa: CARGMNYGYTF
CDR3nt: TGCGCCAGGGGGATGAACTATGGCTACACCTTC

j_gene: TRBJ2-1
abundance: once
d_gene: .
v_gene: TRBV4-3
CDR3aa: CASSHALGGRQFF
CDR3nt: TGCGCCAGCAGCCACGCGCTAGGGGGGAGGCAGTTCTTC

j_gene: TRBJ1-1
abundance: .
d_gene: TRBD1
v_gene: TRBV5-1
CDR3aa: CASSIRQGGNTEAFF
CDR3nt: TGCGCCAGCAGCATAAGACAGGGGGGGAACACTGAAGCTTTCTTT

j_gene: TRBJ1-5
abundance: .
d_gene: TRBD1
v_gene: TRBV19
CDR3aa: CASSIGRTGRNQPQHF
CDR3nt: TGTGCCAGTAGTATCGGACGGACAGGGCGGAATCAGCCCCAGCATTTT

j_gene: TRBJ1-1
abundance: .
d_gene: .
v_gene: TRBV19
CDR3aa: CASSIVPTSTEAFF
CDR3nt: TGTGCCAGTAGTATAGTCCCCACCAGCACTGAAGCTTTCTTT

j_gene: TRBJ2-5
abundance: .
d_gene: .
v_gene: TRBV7-7
CDR3aa: CASSLAMGGETQYF
CDR3nt: TGTGCTAGCAGCTTAGCGATGGGGGGAGAGACCCAGTACTTC

j_gene: TRBJ1-1
abundance: few
d_gene: .
v_gene: TRBV25-1
CDR3aa: CASSESNPPRDTEAFF
CDR3nt: TGTGCCAGCAGTGAATCGAACCCCCCGCGGGACACTGAAGCTTTCTTT

j_gene: TRBJ1-2
abundance: .
d_gene: TRBD1
v_gene: TRBV14
CDR3aa: CASSQALPGTGGEGYTF
CDR3nt: TGTGCCAGCAGCCAAGCCTTGCCCGGGACAGGGGGTGAGGGCTACACCTTC

j_gene: TRBJ1-1
abundance: few
d_gene: .
v_gene: TRBV30
CDR3aa: CAWGNQRFTEAFF
CDR3nt: TGTGCCTGGGGGAACCAAAGGTTCACTGAAGCTTTCTTT

j_gene: TRBJ2-2
abundance: .
d_gene: .
v_gene: TRBV6-5
CDR3aa: CASSDRFSGELFF
CDR3nt: TGTGCCAGCAGTGACAGGTTTTCCGGGGAGCTGTTTTTT

j_gene: TRBJ2-1
abundance: few
d_gene: TRBD2
v_gene: TRBV6-5
CDR3aa: CASSFSGGINEQFF
CDR3nt: TGTGCCAGCAGTTTTAGCGGGGGGATAAATGAGCAGTTCTTC

j_gene: TRBJ2-7
abundance: .
d_gene: TRBD1
v_gene: TRBV28
CDR3aa: CASRLADRGDYEQYF
CDR3nt: TGTGCCAGCAGGCTCGCGGACAGGGGGGACTACGAGCAGTACTTC

j_gene: TRBJ1-1
abundance: few
d_gene: .
v_gene: TRBV10-3
CDR3aa: CAISALMASNTEAFF
CDR3nt: TGTGCCATCAGTGCCCTTATGGCCAGTAACACTGAAGCTTTCTTT

j_gene: TRBJ2-5
abundance: .
d_gene: .
v_gene: TRBV30
CDR3aa: CAWSVWGEGETQYF
CDR3nt: TGTGCCTGGAGTGTATGGGGGGAAGGAGAGACCCAGTACTTC

j_gene: TRBJ1-1
abundance: .
d_gene: .
v_gene: TRBV6-5
CDR3aa: CASSYEGQDTEAFF
CDR3nt: TGTGCCAGCAGTTACGAGGGGCAGGACACTGAAGCTTTCTTT

j_gene: TRBJ2-1
abundance: few
d_gene: .
v_gene: TRBV5-1
CDR3aa: CASSPSHEQFF
CDR3nt: TGCGCCAGCAGCCCATCCCATGAGCAGTTCTTC

j_gene: TRBJ2-7
abundance: .
d_gene: .
v_gene: TRBV10-2
CDR3aa: CASSEWTGGLYEQYF
CDR3nt: TGCGCCAGCAGTGAGTGGACGGGGGGCCTGTACGAGCAGTACTTC

j_gene: TRBJ1-4
abundance: once
d_gene: .
v_gene: TRBV5-1
CDR3aa: CASSLGVGASGSEKLFF
CDR3nt: TGCGCCAGCAGCTTGGGGGTGGGGGCCTCGGGAAGCGAAAAACTGTTTTTT

j_gene: TRBJ2-7
abundance: .
d_gene: TRBD2
v_gene: TRBV10-2
CDR3aa: CASSPGEGRYEQYF
CDR3nt: TGCGCCAGCAGCCCCGGGGAGGGGAGGTACGAGCAGTACTTC

j_gene: TRBJ1-4
abundance: .
d_gene: .
v_gene: TRBV29-1
CDR3aa: CSAEAPNEKLFF
CDR3nt: TGCAGCGCGGAGGCGCCTAATGAAAAACTGTTTTTT

j_gene: TRBJ2-7
abundance: .
d_gene: .
v_gene: TRBV9
CDR3aa: CASSVAWQGTYEQYF
CDR3nt: TGTGCCAGCAGCGTAGCTTGGCAGGGGACCTACGAGCAGTACTTC

j_gene: TRBJ2-7
abundance: .
d_gene: .
v_gene: TRBV20-1
CDR3aa: CSASNEQYF
CDR3nt: TGCAGTGCTAGTAACGAGCAGTACTTC

j_gene: TRBJ2-3
abundance: .
d_gene: TRBD2
v_gene: TRBV6-4
CDR3aa: CASSEREGPSTDTQYF
CDR3nt: TGTGCCAGCAGTGAAAGGGAGGGTCCAAGCACAGATACGCAGTATTTT

j_gene: TRBJ2-7
abundance: .
d_gene: .
v_gene: TRBV18
CDR3aa: CASSTTYSTEQYF
CDR3nt: TGTGCCAGCTCCACAACTTACTCGACCGAGCAGTACTTC

j_gene: TRBJ2-1
abundance: once
d_gene: .
v_gene: TRBV14
CDR3aa: CASSQDTRYNEQFF
CDR3nt: TGTGCCAGCAGCCAAGATACCCGTTACAATGAGCAGTTCTTC

j_gene: TRBJ2-2
abundance: .
d_gene: .
v_gene: TRBV7-8
CDR3aa: CASSLGYTGELFF
CDR3nt: TGTGCCAGCAGCTTAGGTTACACCGGGGAGCTGTTTTTT